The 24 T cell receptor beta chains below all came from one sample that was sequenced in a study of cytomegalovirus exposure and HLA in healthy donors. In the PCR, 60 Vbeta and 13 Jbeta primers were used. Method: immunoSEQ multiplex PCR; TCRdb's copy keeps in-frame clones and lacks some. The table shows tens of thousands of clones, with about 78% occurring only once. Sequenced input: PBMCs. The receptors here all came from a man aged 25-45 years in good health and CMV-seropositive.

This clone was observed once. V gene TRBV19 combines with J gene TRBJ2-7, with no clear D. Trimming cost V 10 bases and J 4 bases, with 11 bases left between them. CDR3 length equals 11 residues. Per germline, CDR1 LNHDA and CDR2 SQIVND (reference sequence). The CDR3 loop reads CATSNYYEQYF. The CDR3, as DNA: TGTGCCACCTCCAACTATTACGAGCAGTACTTC.

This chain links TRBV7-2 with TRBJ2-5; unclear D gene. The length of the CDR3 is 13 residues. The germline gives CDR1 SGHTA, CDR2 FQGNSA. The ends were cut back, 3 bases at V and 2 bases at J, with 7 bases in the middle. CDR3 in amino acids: CASSFGRQETQYF. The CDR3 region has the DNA TGTGCCAGCAGCTTCGGCAGGCAAGAGACCCAGTACTTC.

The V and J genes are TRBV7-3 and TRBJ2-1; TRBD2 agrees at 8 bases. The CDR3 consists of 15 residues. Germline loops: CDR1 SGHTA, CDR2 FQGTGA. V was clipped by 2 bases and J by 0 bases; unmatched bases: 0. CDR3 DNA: TGTGCCAGCAGCTTAGGGACTAGCTCCTACAATGAGCAGTTCTTC. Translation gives CASSLGTSSYNEQFF.

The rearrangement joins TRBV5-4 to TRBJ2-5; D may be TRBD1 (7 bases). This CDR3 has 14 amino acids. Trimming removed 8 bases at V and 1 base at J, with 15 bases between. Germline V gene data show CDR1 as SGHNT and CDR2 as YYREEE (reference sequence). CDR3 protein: CASKDREVQETQYF. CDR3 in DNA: TGTGCCAGTAAAGACAGGGAGGTCCAAGAGACCCAGTACTTC.

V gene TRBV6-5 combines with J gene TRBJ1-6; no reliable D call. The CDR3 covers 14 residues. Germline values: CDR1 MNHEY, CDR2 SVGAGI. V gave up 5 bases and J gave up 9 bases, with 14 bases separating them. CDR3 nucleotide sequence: TGTGCCAGCAGTCTATACTCAGCGGCTTCACCCCTCCACTTT. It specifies CASSLYSAASPLHF.

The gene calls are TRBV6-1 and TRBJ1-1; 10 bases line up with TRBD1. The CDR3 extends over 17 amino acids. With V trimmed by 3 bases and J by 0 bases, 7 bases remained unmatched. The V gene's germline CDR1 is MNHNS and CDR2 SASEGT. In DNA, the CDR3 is TGTGCCAGCAGTGAGCGCGACAGGGGGCGCATGAACACTGAAGCTTTCTTT. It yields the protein CASSERDRGRMNTEAFF.

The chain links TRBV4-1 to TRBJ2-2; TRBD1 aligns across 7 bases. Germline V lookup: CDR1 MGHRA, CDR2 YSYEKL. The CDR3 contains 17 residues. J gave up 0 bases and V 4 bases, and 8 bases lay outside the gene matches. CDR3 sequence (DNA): TGCGCCAGCAGCCCACGGCAGGGGGAAGCGAACACCGGGGAGCTGTTTTTT. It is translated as CASSPRQGEANTGELFF.

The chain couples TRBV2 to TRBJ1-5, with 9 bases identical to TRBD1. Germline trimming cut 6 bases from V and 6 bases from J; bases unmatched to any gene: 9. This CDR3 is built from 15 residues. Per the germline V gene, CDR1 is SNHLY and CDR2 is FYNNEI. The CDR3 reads CASRPRDRVRQPQHF. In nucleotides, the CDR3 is TGTGCCAGCAGACCCCGGGACAGGGTTCGTCAGCCCCAGCATTTT.

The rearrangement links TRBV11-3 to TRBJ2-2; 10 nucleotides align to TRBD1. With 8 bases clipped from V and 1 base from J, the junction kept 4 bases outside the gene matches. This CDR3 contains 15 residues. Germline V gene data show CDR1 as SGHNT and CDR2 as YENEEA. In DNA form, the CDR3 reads TGTGCCAGCCAAGGGACAGGGGAGAACACCGGGGAGCTGTTTTTT. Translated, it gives CASQGTGENTGELFF.

The CDR3 sequence is CASSVDSGLSYNEQFF. In nucleotides, the CDR3 is TGTGCCAGCAGCGTTGATTCGGGACTCTCCTACAATGAGCAGTTCTTC. The chain couples TRBV9 to TRBJ2-1, with D possibly being TRBD2 (6 bases). The CDR3 spans 16 residues. Germline V lookup: CDR1 SGDLS, CDR2 YYNGEE. V was clipped by 2 bases and J by 0 bases, with 12 bases between them.

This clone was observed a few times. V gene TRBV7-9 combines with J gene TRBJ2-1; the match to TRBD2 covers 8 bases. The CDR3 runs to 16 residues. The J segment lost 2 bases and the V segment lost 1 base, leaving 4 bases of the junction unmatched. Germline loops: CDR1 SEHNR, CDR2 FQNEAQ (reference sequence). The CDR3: CASSLEAGVPYNEQFF. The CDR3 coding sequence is TGTGCCAGCAGCTTAGAAGCGGGGGTTCCCTACAATGAGCAGTTCTTC.

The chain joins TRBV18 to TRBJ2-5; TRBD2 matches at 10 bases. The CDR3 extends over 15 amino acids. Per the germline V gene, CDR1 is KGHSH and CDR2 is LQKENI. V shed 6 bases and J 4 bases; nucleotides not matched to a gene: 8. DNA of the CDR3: TGTGCCAGCTCTCCCCATAGCGGGGGGACAGAGACCCAGTACTTC. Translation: CASSPHSGGTETQYF.

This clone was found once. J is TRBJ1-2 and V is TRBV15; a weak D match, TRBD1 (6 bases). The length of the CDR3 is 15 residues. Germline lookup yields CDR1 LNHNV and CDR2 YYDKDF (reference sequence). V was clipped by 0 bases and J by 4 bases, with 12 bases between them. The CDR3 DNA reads TGTGCCACCAGCAGAGATTGGGCAGGGGTCTATGGCTACACCTTC. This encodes CATSRDWAGVYGYTF.

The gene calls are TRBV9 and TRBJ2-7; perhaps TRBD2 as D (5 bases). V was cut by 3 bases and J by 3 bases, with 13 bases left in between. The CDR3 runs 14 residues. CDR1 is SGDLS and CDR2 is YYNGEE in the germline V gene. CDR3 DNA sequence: TGTGCCAGCAGCGGTACGGGGTCTAGCTACGAGCAGTACTTC. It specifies CASSGTGSSYEQYF.

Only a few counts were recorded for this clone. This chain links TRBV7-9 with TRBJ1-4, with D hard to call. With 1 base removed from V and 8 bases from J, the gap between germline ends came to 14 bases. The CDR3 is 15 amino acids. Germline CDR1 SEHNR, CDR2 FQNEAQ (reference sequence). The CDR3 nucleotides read TGTGCCAGCAGCTTAGGCGCCGGTAATGTAGAAAAACTGTTTTTT. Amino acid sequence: CASSLGAGNVEKLFF.

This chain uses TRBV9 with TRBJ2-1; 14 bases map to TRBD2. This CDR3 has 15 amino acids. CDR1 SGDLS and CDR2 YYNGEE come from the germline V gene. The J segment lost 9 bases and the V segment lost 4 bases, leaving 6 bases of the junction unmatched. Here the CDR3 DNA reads TGTGCCAGCAGCTTTGGACTAGCGGGGGGTGGTGAGCAGTTCTTC. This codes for CASSFGLAGGGEQFF.

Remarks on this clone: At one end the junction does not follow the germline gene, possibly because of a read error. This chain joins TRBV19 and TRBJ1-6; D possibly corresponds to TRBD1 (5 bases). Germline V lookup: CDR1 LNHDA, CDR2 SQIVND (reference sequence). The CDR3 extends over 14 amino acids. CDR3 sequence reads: CCPGGGSYNSPLHF. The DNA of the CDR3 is TGCTGCCCGGGGGGAGGCTCCTATAATTCACCCCTCCACTTT.

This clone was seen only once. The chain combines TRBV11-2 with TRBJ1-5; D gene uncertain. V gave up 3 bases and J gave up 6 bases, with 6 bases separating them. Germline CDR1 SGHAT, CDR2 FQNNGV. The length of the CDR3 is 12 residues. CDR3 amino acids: CASSFSGQPQHF. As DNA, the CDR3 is TGTGCCAGCAGCTTTTCGGGTCAGCCCCAGCATTTT.

CDR3 in DNA: TGTGCCAGCCTAGGGAACACTGAAGCTTTCTTT. It is translated as CASLGNTEAFF. This sequence joins TRBV6-5 and TRBJ1-1; no definite D call. V was shortened by 8 bases and J by 1 base, with 5 bases between the two germline ends. Germline CDR1 MNHEY, CDR2 SVGAGI. This CDR3 contains 11 residues.

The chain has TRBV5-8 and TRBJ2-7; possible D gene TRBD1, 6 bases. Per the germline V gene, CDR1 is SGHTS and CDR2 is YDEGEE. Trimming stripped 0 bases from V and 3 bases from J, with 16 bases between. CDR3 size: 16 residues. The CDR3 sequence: CASSLAGRGALYEQYF. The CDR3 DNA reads TGTGCCAGCAGCTTGGCGGGCAGGGGAGCACTCTACGAGCAGTACTTC.

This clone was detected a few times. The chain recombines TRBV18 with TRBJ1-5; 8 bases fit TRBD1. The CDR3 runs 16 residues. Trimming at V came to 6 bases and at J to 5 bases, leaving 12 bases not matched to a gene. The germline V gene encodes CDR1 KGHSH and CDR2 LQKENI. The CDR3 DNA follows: TGTGCCAGCTCCTACAGGGGGGACAGGAGCCATCAGCCCCAGCATTTT. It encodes CASSYRGDRSHQPQHF.

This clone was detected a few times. The CDR3 here is CASSISSGGADTQYF. CDR3 sequence (DNA): TGTGCCAGCAGCATCAGTAGCGGGGGGGCCGATACGCAGTATTTT. The chain joins TRBV9 to TRBJ2-3; 11 bases map to TRBD2. V was clipped by 4 bases and J by 6 bases; unmatched bases: 7. Germline CDR1 is SGDLS and CDR2 is YYNGEE. The CDR3 sequence is 15 residues long.

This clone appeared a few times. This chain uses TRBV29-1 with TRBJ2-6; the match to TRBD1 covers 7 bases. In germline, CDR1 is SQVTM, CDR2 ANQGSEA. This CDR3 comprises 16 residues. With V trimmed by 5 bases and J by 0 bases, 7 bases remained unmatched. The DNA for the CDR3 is TGCAGCGTTTTGGACAGGACATTCTCTGGGGCCAACGTCCTGACTTTC. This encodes CSVLDRTFSGANVLTF.

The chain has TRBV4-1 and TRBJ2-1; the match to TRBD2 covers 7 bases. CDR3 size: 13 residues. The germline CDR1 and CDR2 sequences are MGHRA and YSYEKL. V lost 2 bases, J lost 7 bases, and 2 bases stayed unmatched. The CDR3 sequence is CASSQPGGNEQFF. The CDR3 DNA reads TGCGCCAGCAGCCAACCCGGGGGGAATGAGCAGTTCTTC.